Presented here are 26 T cell receptor beta chains from one specimen sequenced in a study of T cells expressing NK-cell markers. TCRdb reprocessed the 5' RACE reads, with one entry per CDR3 protein and no DNA. The sample's table shows 300,000 to 450,000 distinct CDR3 sequences. Sequenced: blood T cells: a sorted CD56 or NKG2C T cell subset, CD4+ or CD8+ T cells, or bulk PBMC T cells (not recorded which). Source of these receptors: a man aged 18 to 69 in good health.

The chain carries TRBV9 and TRBJ2-3; TCRdb returns TRBD2, unconfirmable since there is no DNA. This CDR3 comprises 15 residues. From germline, CDR1 is SGDLS and CDR2 YYNGEE. CDR3 region: CASSVLAGGPATQYF.

This chain joins TRBV7-9 and TRBJ2-7. The CDR3 totals 16 residues. CDR1 SEHNR and CDR2 FQNEAQ come from the germline V gene (reference sequence). The CDR3 sequence is CASSLVGQYLGHEQYF.

The CDR3 reads CASSRPGLASGKNIQYF. V is TRBV3-1 and J is TRBJ2-4; TCRdb calls TRBD2, which cannot be checked without DNA. This CDR3 is 17 amino acids long. Germline values: CDR1 LGHDT, CDR2 YNNKEL (reference sequence).

CDR3 sequence reads: CASSYSVVSGGLIYNEQFF. V is TRBV6-5 and J is TRBJ2-1; lacking DNA, the TRBD2 call made by TCRdb goes unchecked. The CDR3 is 19 amino acids. The germline gives CDR1 MNHEY, CDR2 SVGAGI.

The CDR3 region is CASKFSGGSEETQYF. This rearrangement joins TRBV19 to TRBJ2-5; as DNA is missing, the TRBD2 call by TCRdb cannot be tested. This CDR3 has 15 amino acids. Germline V gives CDR1 LNHDA, CDR2 SQIVND (reference sequence).

The chain employs TRBV29-1 and TRBJ2-1; TCRdb proposes TRBD1, but this gene call is untestable without DNA. The CDR3 runs 12 residues. Germline CDR1 SQVTM, CDR2 ANQGSEA. The CDR3 sequence: CSPLGPGDEQFF.

The V gene is TRBV27, the J gene TRBJ2-7; TCRdb outputs TRBD1, but without DNA this stays unchecked. Germline CDR1 and CDR2: MNHEY and SMNVEV (reference sequence). CDR3 length: 16 amino acids. CDR3 sequence: CASSKSTGTGPYEQYF.

The chain's CDR3 is CASSPPGGRFNTQYF. The chain couples TRBV12-3 or TRBV12-4 to TRBJ2-3; the D call from TCRdb, TRBD2, cannot be confirmed without DNA. The CDR3 is 15 residues long.

The chain links TRBV15 to TRBJ2-5; the D call of TRBD2 rests on TCRdb alone, since no DNA is present to check it. Germline V gene data show CDR1 as LNHNV and CDR2 as YYDKDF (reference sequence). CDR3 length: 15 residues. This CDR3 reads CATSPRLALQETQYF.

V usage is TRBV5-5 and J usage is TRBJ1-4. Germline V lookup: CDR1 SGHKS, CDR2 YYEKEE (reference sequence). The CDR3 length is 16 residues. The CDR3 sequence: CASSGLQVSTNEKLFF.

The chain recombines TRBV5-1 with TRBJ2-6. CDR3 length: 16 amino acids. Germline lookup yields CDR1 SGHRS and CDR2 YFSETQ. The chain's CDR3 is CASSPNHFSGANVLTF.

The chain uses TRBV19 and TRBJ2-2; TCRdb designates TRBD1, a call that cannot be tested without DNA. This CDR3 has 16 residues. From germline, CDR1 is LNHDA and CDR2 SQIVND (reference sequence). The CDR3 is CASSILGQGVTGELFF.

The J gene is TRBJ2-5, the V gene TRBV7-9; TCRdb picks TRBD2, but there is no DNA to check that call. Germline values: CDR1 SEHNR, CDR2 FQNEAQ (reference sequence). This CDR3 is built from 13 residues. Here the CDR3 reads CASIGTYQETQYF. Complete variable domain (other parts from reference TRBV7-9 and TRBJ2-5): DTGVSQNPRHKITKRGQNVTFRCDPISEHNRLYWYRQTLGQGPEFLTYFQNEAQLEKSRLLSDRFSAERPKGSFSTLEIQRTEQGDSAMYLCASIGTYQETQYFGPGTRLLVL.

The chain uses TRBV18 and TRBJ2-2. The CDR3 is 11 amino acids. Germline loops: CDR1 KGHSH, CDR2 LQKENI. The CDR3 protein is CASSPQWELFF.

V usage is TRBV2 and J usage is TRBJ2-1; TCRdb selects TRBD2, and the lack of DNA leaves this call unchecked. The CDR3 has 13 amino acids. The germline V gene has CDR1 SNHLY and CDR2 FYNNEI. The CDR3 region is CASSGTSYWEQFF.

The V gene is TRBV12-5, the J gene TRBJ2-2; without DNA, the TCRdb call of TRBD1 cannot be checked. The CDR3 is 18 amino acids. The germline CDR1 and CDR2 sequences are LGHNT and FRNRAP. The chain's CDR3 is CASGRAGGSGGLTGELFF.

The chain couples TRBV5-1 to TRBJ2-3; absent DNA, TCRdb's TRBD1 call cannot be checked. Germline assignment: CDR1 SGHRS and CDR2 YFSETQ. The length of the CDR3 is 14 residues. CDR3: CASKRDSSTDTQYF.

This chain uses TRBV3-1 with TRBJ2-1; TCRdb picks TRBD1, but there is no DNA to check that call. This CDR3 region has 15 residues. Germline V gene sequence: CDR1 LGHDT, CDR2 YNNKEL (reference sequence). The CDR3 protein is CASSPQGQRYNEQFF.

This chain joins TRBV12-3 or TRBV12-4 and TRBJ2-2; no DNA is available, so the TRBD1 call from TCRdb remains unchecked. The CDR3 covers 17 residues. The CDR3 sequence: CASSLTGGIGGTGELFF.

This chain links TRBV3-1 with TRBJ2-5; the D call from TCRdb, TRBD2, cannot be confirmed without DNA. Germline-derived CDR1 and CDR2 are LGHDT and YNNKEL (reference sequence). The CDR3 has 15 residues. The CDR3 region is CASSPRTIQGETQYF.

This chain links TRBV20-1 with TRBJ2-1; checking the TCRdb D call of TRBD1 is not possible without DNA. The CDR3 spans 16 residues. From germline, CDR1 is DFQATT and CDR2 SNEGSKA (reference sequence). The CDR3 spells CSASVWEAGAYNEQFF.

The V call is TRBV5-6, the J call TRBJ2-1; the TRBD2 assignment by TCRdb is unverifiable without DNA. This CDR3 region has 16 residues. Per germline, CDR1 SGHDT and CDR2 YYEEEE. CDR3: CASSFYRGGTYNEQFF. The whole variable domain, filled in from reference TRBV5-6 and TRBJ2-1, reads DAGVTQSPTHLIKTRGQQVTLRCSPKSGHDTVSWYQQALGQGPQFIFQYYEEEERQRGNFPDRFSGHQFPNYSSELNVNALLLGDSALYLCASSFYRGGTYNEQFFGPGTRLTVL.

V usage is TRBV6-1 and J usage is TRBJ1-1. The V gene's germline CDR1 is MNHNS and CDR2 SASEGT. CDR3 length equals 16 residues. CDR3 protein: CASRRDRAYPDTEAFF.

The rearrangement links TRBV29-1 to TRBJ2-7. The CDR3 spans 14 residues. Germline CDR1 and CDR2: SQVTM and ANQGSEA. The CDR3 loop is CSVGAELPSYEQYF.

The CDR3: CASSPGTSSGRETQYF. The V gene is TRBV5-1, the J gene TRBJ2-5; TCRdb proposes TRBD2, but this gene call is untestable without DNA. CDR1 and CDR2 (germline): SGHRS, YFSETQ. This CDR3 contains 16 residues.

The gene calls are TRBV7-9 and TRBJ2-2; TCRdb reports TRBD1, a call that lacks DNA to check it against. Germline loops: CDR1 SEHNR, CDR2 FQNEAQ (reference sequence). This CDR3 has 16 residues. CDR3: CASSPLPGQNTGELFF.